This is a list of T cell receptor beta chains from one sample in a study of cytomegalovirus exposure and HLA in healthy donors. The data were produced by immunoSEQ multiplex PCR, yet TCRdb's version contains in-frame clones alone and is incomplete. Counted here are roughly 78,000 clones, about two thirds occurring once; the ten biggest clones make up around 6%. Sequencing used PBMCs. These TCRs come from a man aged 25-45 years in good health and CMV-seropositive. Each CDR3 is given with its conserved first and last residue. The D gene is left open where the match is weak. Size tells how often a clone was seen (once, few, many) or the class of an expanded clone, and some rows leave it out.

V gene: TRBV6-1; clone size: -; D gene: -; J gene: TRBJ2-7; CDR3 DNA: TGTGCCAGCAGTGAAGTGGGGGCAGTTGCCTACGAGCAGTACTTC; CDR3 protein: CASSEVGAVAYEQYF
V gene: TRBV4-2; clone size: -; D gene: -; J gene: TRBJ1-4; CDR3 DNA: TGTGCCAGCAGCCAAGTTTTAGGGGAGGGTGAAAAACTGTTTTTT; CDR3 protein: CASSQVLGEGEKLFF
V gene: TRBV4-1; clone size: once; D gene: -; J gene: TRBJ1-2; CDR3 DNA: TGCGCCAGCAGCCCCAGGGGTAAGGGCTATGGCTACACCTTC; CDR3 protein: CASSPRGKGYGYTF
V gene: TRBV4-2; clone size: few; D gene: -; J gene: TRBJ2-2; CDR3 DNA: TGTGCCAGCAGCCCCAGGGATACCGGGGAGCTGTTTTTT; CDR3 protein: CASSPRDTGELFF
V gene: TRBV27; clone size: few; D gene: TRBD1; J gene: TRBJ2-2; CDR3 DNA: TGTGCCAGCAGTTCCGGGACAGCCACCGGGGAGCTGTTTTTT; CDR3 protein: CASSSGTATGELFF
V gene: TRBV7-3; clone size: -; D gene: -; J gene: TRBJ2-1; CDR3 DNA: TGTGCCAGCAGCTTAAAGAGCACAGGAAATGAGCAGTTCTTC; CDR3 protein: CASSLKSTGNEQFF
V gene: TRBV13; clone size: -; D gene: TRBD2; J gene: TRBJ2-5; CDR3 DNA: TGTGCCAGCAGCATTAGGACTAGCGGGAGGGTGGAGACCCAGTACTTC; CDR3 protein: CASSIRTSGRVETQYF
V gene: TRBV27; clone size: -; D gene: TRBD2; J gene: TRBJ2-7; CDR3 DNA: TGTGCCAGCAGTTCTAGCGGGACCTCCTACGAGCAGTACTTC; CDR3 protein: CASSSSGTSYEQYF
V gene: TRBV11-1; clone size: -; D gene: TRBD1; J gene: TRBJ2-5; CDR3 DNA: TGTGCCAGCAGCCCCCGGGACAGCCAAGAGACCCAGTACTTC; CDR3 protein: CASSPRDSQETQYF
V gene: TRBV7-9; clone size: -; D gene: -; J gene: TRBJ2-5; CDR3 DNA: TGTGCCAGCAGCTTAGTGGGGGGAGAGACCCAGTACTTC; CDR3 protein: CASSLVGGETQYF
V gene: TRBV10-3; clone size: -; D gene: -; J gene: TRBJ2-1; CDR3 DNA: TGTGCCATCAGTGGGAGTGAGGACAATGAGCAGTTCTTC; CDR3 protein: CAISGSEDNEQFF
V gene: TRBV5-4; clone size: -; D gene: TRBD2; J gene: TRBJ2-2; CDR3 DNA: TGTGCCAGCAGCTCGTTAGCGGGAGAGAACACCGGGGAGCTGTTTTTT; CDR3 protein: CASSSLAGENTGELFF
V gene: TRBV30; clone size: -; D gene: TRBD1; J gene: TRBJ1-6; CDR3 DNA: TGTGCCTGGAGTGTACATTCAGGGGGCGAATCACCCCTCCACTTT; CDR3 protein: CAWSVHSGGESPLHF
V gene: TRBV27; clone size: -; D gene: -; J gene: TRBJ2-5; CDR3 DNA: TGTGCCAGCAGTGGACTACTCCAAGAGACCCAGTACTTC; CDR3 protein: CASSGLLQETQYF
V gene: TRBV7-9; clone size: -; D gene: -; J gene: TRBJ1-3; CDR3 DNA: TGTGCCAGCATCCCTAGGGACTCGGCTGGAAACACCATATATTTT; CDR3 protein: CASIPRDSAGNTIYF
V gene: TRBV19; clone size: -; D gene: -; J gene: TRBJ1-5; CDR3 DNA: TGTGCCAGTAGTCAGGACACGGGCCAGCCCCAGCATTTT; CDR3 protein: CASSQDTGQPQHF
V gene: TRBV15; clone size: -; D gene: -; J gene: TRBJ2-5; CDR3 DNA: TGTGCCACCAGCAGAGCGACTAGTCTGGGGGAGACCCAGTACTTC; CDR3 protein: CATSRATSLGETQYF
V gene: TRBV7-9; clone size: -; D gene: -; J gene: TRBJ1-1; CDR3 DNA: TGTGCCAGCAGCGGCCTAGCTTTCTTT; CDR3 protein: CASSGLAFF
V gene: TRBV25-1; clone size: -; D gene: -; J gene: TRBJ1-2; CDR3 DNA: TGTGCCAGCAGTGAACAGGGGTCGCCTATATATGGCTACACCTTC; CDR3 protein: CASSEQGSPIYGYTF
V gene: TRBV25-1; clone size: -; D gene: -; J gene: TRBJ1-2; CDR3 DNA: TGTGCCAGCAGCCCGATTTATCTCCTGGCCGACTCCAACTATGGCTACACCTTC; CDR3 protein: CASSPIYLLADSNYGYTF
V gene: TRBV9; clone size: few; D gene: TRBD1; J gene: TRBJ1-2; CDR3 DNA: TGTGCCAGCAGTGCCGGGACAGGGGGCTATGGCTACACCTTC; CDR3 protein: CASSAGTGGYGYTF
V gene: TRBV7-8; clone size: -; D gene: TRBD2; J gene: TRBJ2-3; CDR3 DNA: TGTGCCAGCAGCCACCTAGCGGCTAGCACAGATACGCAGTATTTT; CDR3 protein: CASSHLAASTDTQYF
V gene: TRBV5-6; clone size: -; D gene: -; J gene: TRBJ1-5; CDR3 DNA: TGTGCCAGCGGCTTGATGATAGGGGAGGGCAATCAGCCCCAGCATTTT; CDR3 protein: CASGLMIGEGNQPQHF
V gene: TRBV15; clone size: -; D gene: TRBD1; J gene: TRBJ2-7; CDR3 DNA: TGTGCCACCAGCAGGGCAGACAGGGGGGGCTACGAGCAGTACTTC; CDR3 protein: CATSRADRGGYEQYF
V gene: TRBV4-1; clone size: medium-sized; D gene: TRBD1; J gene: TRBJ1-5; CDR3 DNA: TGCGCCAGCAGCCAAGGTGGGACAGGGAATCAGCCCCAGCATTTT; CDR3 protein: CASSQGGTGNQPQHF
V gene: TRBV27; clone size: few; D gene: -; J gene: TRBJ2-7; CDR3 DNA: TGTGCCAGCAGTATTGGGGCCAGATCCTACGAGCAGTACTTC; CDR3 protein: CASSIGARSYEQYF
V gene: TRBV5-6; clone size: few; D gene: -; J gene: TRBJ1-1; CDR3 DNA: TGTGCCAGCAGCTTGGTACTACCCGCGGGGAGCACTGAAGCTTTCTTT; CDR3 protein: CASSLVLPAGSTEAFF
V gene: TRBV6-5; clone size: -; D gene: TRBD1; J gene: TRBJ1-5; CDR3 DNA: TGTGCCAGCAGGAAGGACAGGGGGGTTCAGCCCCAGCATTTT; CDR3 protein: CASRKDRGVQPQHF
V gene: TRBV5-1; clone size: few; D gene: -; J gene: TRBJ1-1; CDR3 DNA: TGCGCCAGCAGCTTGGAAGAAATACAGAACACTGAAGCTTTCTTT; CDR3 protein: CASSLEEIQNTEAFF
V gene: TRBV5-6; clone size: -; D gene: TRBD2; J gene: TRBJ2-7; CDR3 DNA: TGTGCCAGCAGCCTCCAACTAGCGGGGGCCCCCCGGGGGGCCTACGAGCAGTACTTC; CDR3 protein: CASSLQLAGAPRGAYEQYF
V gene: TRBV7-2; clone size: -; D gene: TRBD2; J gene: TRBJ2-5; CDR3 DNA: TGTGCCAGCAGCTTAGAAGCGGGAGGGCCTGGTGAGACCCAGTACTTC; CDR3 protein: CASSLEAGGPGETQYF
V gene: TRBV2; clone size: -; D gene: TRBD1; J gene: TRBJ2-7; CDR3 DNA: TGTGCCAGCAGTGCTGGGACAGGGTACGAGCAGTACTTC; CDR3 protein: CASSAGTGYEQYF
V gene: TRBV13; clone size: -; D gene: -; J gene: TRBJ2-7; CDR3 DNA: TGTGCCAGCAGCCTATTTGGGGGACTCTACGAGCAGTACTTC; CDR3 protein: CASSLFGGLYEQYF
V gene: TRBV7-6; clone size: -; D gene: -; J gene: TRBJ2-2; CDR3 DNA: TGTGCCAGCAGCTTAGGTTCTGGAGGAGGCGGGGAGCTGTTTTTT; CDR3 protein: CASSLGSGGGGELFF
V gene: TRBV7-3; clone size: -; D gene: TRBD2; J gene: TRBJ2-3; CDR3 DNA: TGTGCCAGCAGCCCCAATGGCGGGGGGACAGATACGCAGTATTTT; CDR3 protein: CASSPNGGGTDTQYF
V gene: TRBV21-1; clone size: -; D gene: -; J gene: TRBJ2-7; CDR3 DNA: TGTGCCAGCAGCAAACGCCGTATCAGAGCGGCCGAGCAGTACTTC; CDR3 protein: CASSKRRIRAAEQYF
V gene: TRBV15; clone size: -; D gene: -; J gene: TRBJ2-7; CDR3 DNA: TGTGCCACCAGGCGCGGGGAAGTCCTCTACGAGCAGTACTTC; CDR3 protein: CATRRGEVLYEQYF
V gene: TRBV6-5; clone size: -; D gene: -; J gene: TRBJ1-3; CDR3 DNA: TGTGCCAGCAGTCCAGGAACTGGAAACACCATATATTTT; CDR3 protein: CASSPGTGNTIYF
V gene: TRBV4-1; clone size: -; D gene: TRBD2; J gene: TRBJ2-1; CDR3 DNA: TGCGCCAGCAGCCTCCGAGGAACCTCTAGCGGAGTTTACAATGAGCAGTTCTTC; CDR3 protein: CASSLRGTSSGVYNEQFF
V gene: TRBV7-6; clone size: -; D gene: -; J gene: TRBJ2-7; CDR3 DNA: TGTGCCAGCAGCCCCGCGGGCCTCGGGTACGAGCAGTACTTC; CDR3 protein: CASSPAGLGYEQYF
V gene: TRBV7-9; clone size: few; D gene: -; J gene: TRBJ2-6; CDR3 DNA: TGTGCCAGCACCGCTGTGGGGGGTGGTGGGGCCAACGTCCTGACTTTC; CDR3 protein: CASTAVGGGGANVLTF
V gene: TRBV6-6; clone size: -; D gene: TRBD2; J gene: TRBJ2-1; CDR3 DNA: TGTGCCAGTTCCCCAGCGGGGGAAAACAATGAGCAGTTCTTC; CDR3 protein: CASSPAGENNEQFF
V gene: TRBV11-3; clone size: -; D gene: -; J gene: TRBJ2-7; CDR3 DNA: TGTGCCAGCAGCTTACTGGGAGAGGGCTACGAGCAGTACTTC; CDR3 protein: CASSLLGEGYEQYF
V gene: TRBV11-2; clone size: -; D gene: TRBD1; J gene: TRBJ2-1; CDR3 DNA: TGTGCCAGCACCAGCGGGACAGGGAACAATGAGCAGTTCTTC; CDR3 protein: CASTSGTGNNEQFF
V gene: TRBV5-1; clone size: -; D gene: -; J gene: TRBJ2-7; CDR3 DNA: TGCGCCAGCAGCTTGGTTTCAGACTCCTACGAGCAGTACTTC; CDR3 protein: CASSLVSDSYEQYF
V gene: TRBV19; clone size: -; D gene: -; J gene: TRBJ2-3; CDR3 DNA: TGTGCCAGTATGGTAGCGGCCACAGATACGCAGTATTTT; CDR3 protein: CASMVAATDTQYF
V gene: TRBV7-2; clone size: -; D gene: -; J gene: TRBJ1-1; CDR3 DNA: TGTGCCAGCAGCTTGGGGAGTTATCTCGACACTGAAGCTTTCTTT; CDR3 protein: CASSLGSYLDTEAFF
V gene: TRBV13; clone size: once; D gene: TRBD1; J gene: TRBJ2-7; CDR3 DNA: TGTGCCAGCAAACCGACAGGGGGCAGCTACGAGCAGTACTTC; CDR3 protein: CASKPTGGSYEQYF
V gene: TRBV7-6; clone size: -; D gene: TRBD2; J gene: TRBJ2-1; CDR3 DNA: TGTGCCAGCAGCTTAGAGCCCAGCGGGAGGGGAGGGAATAATGAGCAGTTCTTC; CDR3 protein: CASSLEPSGRGGNNEQFF
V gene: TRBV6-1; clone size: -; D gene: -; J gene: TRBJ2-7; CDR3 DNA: TGTGCCAGCAGCCCTGGAGGGCCCCAAACCTACGAGCAGTACTTC; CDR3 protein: CASSPGGPQTYEQYF
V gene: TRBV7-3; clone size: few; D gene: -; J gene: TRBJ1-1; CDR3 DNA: TGTTCCAGCAGCTCCCCGGACACTGAAGCTTTCTTT; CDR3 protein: CSSSSPDTEAFF
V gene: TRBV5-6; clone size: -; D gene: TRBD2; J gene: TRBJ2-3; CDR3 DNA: TGTGCCAGCAGCCGCGGTAGCGGGACAGATACGCAGTATTTT; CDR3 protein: CASSRGSGTDTQYF
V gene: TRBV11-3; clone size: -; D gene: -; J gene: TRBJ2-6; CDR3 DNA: TGTGCCAGTAATTACCGGGGGGCCAACGTCCTGACTTTC; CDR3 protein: CASNYRGANVLTF
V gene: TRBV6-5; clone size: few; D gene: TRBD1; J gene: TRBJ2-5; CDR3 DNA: TGTGCCAGCGCAGGGGGAAAGGACGAGACCCAGTACTTC; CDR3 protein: CASAGGKDETQYF
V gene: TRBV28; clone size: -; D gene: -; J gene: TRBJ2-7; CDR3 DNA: TGTGCCAGCAACCCCCTTGTGGGGGCCACCTACGAGCAGTACTTC; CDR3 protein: CASNPLVGATYEQYF